This T cell receptor beta chain was documented in a study of early stage breast cancer tumors (dated by TCRdb to about 2017). With respect to the entire study: Of the approximately 16 invasive breast tumors, twelve were found to be estrogen receptor-positive, progesterone receptor-positive and HER2-negative. Of the roughly 12 ER+/PR+/HER2- tumors, eight were classified as invasive ductal carcinomas and four as invasive lobular carcinomas. On average, each sample had roughly 10-fold read coverage. The samples as a whole yielded 2 million to 3 million detected templates, corresponding to about a million unique clonotypes. General findings and caveats noted by the study authors: Because the cohort was small, a breakdown by tumor subtype could not be done. Bulk genomic DNA sequencing of unsorted cells missed chain pairing and functional markers such as CD4, CD8 and FOXP3. Repertoires from blood resembled normal breast more closely than tumor, and using blood as a reference for each tissue separated tumor from normal in about 90% of the 16 patients. Enriched TCRB sequences shared across patients were mostly commonly generated sequences, unlikely to play an important role in the tumor microenvironment. Compared with adjacent normal breast tissue, tumors had higher clonality and roughly 2.5-fold greater T cell density.

The CDR3, cysteine through phenylalanine, is 15 amino acids long. Only the CDR3 DNA stays, 45 bases, in frame from base 1. The trim is 0 bases for V and 5 bases for J, with a gap of 11 bases between the germline ends. According to the germline V gene, CDR1 reads MRHNA and CDR2 reads SNTAGT. The study profiled bulk TCR beta-chain repertoires in matched peripheral blood, tumor and adjacent normal breast tissue taken from over 15 patients with early-stage breast cancer. Before surgery, about 5-11 mL of whole blood was collected in EDTA tubes and processed within 2 hours. Ficoll-Paque centrifugation in SepMate-50 tubes was used to isolate peripheral blood mononuclear cells. PBMCs were cryopreserved in about 90% FBS with approximately 10% DMSO in aliquots of about 1.8 to 4 million cells and stored in liquid nitrogen. The Qiagen AllPrep DNA/RNA Mini kit was used to extract genomic DNA. Each sample was amplified in two independent genomic DNA replicates, using about 0.47 ug for blood and around 1.5 ug for tumor or normal breast. TCRB sequencing of genomic DNA was carried out with the ImmunoSeq Intro kit according to the manufacturer's instructions. Multiplex PCR ran roughly 30 cycles with proprietary primers and spike-in control sequences for absolute quantification. Single-end 150-bp reads were used to sequence an 87-bp fragment covering the CDR3 and the flanking V and J genes. Each lane of an Illumina MiSeq running version 3.0 chemistry carried seven multiplexed samples, with two replicates apiece. The authors' analysis ran thus. The vendor's proprietary pipeline processed the raw data and merged both replicates into a single result for each sample. Clonotypes were defined as productive rearrangements sharing the V-gene family, CDR3 amino acid sequence and J-gene segment. Clonality was computed as 1 minus the normalized Shannon entropy (Pielou evenness) of TCRB abundances. To estimate T cell density, the total number of templates was divided by the number of input cells, which was inferred from the amount of DNA input. Recon, run with its default parameters, was used to estimate overall repertoire diversity and clonality. A clonotype counted as tumor-enriched if its abundance in tumor exceeded 0.1% and was at least 32-fold higher than its abundance in normal breast. In TCRdb, the immuneACCESS table is reduced to in-frame sequences with V and J assigned. These tables do not hold every clone; where another copy was compared, an unresolved V gene accounts for under half, and the others remain unexplained. The D gene and trimming were derived from the DNA, and the V and J assignments and clone size from that table. This sample lists around 51,000 clones; around 80% were detected once. The top ten constitute 3.4% of the sample.

Regarding this clone: No antigen is known for it. Base qualities are not recorded, but no much larger clone differs from it by a single base.

Sequences were obtained from blood. The chain joins TRBV6-4 to TRBJ2-1; matching of 5 bases hints at TRBD1 as the D gene. The receptor was isolated from a person in their 40s with breast cancer. In nucleotide form, the sequence is TGTGCCAGCAGTGACTCAGGTCAGGGTAACAATGAGCAGTTCTTC. It codes for CASSDSGQGNNEQFF.